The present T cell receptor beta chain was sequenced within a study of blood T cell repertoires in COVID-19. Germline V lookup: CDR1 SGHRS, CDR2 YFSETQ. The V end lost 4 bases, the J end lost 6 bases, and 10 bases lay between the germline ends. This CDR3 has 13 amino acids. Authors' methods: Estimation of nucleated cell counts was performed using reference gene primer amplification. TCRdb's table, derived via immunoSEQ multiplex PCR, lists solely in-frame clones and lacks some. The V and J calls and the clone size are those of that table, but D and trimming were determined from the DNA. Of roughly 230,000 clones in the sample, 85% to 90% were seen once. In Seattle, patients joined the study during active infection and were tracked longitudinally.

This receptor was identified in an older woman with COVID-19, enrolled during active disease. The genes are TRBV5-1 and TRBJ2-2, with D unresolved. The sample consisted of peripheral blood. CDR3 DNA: TGCGCCAGCAGCATCGACTCAGCCGGGGAGCTGTTTTTT. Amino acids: CASSIDSAGELFF.